The next 31 T cell receptor beta chains were all read from a single sample in a study of monozygotic twins with inflammatory bowel disease. TCRdb reprocessed the 5' RACE reads, with one entry per CDR3 protein and no DNA. This repertoire comprises about 450,000 distinct CDR3 sequences; its ten largest clones make up approximately 2.4%. The sequenced sample consisted of blood. The receptors originated from a human donor with ulcerative colitis or Crohn's disease, or a healthy co-twin of an affected twin (not recorded which).

This CDR3 reads CARSGGSSSTYEQYF. The chain carries TRBV5-3 and TRBJ2-7; TCRdb selects TRBD1, and the lack of DNA leaves this call unchecked. TRBV5-3 is flagged as an ORF with uncertain function. CDR3 length: 15 residues.

The chain links TRBV6-4 to TRBJ2-2; TCRdb outputs TRBD1, but without DNA this stays unchecked. This CDR3 is built from 15 residues. CDR1 MRHNA and CDR2 SNTAGT come from the germline V gene. This chain's CDR3 is CASSAGTGLAGELFF.

The chain links TRBV2 to TRBJ1-1. This CDR3 spans 13 amino acids. The germline V gene has CDR1 SNHLY and CDR2 FYNNEI. CDR3 protein: CANRENGGTEAFF.

The V and J genes are TRBV30 and TRBJ2-3. The V gene's germline CDR1 is GTSNPN and CDR2 SVGIG (reference sequence). CDR3 length: 11 residues. The CDR3 here is CAWSLTATQYF.

This chain connects TRBV9 to TRBJ2-3. Germline CDR1 reads SGDLS; CDR2 reads YYNGEE. This CDR3 spans 15 amino acids. The CDR3: CASSVGRSYPDTQYF.

This chain uses TRBV14 with TRBJ2-7; checking the TCRdb D call of TRBD1 is not possible without DNA. CDR3 size: 15 residues. In germline, CDR1 is SGHDN, CDR2 FVKESK. The CDR3 spells CASSQEGQGSHEQYF.

The CDR3 sequence is CASSPRAGSSYNEQFF. This chain links TRBV9 with TRBJ2-1; TCRdb's D call of TRBD2 is untestable without DNA. Germline lookup yields CDR1 SGDLS and CDR2 YYNGEE. This CDR3 has 16 amino acids.

The CDR3 sequence is CASRGDSGYTF. The chain links TRBV6-6 to TRBJ1-2. Per the germline V gene, CDR1 is MNHNY and CDR2 is SVGAGI (reference sequence). The CDR3 runs 11 residues.

This chain links TRBV18 with TRBJ1-6; TCRdb lists TRBD1, though no DNA is available to test this call. The CDR3 contains 15 residues. Germline-derived CDR1 and CDR2 are KGHSH and LQKENI. Here the CDR3 reads CASSVGQGRNSPLHF.

V usage is TRBV2 and J usage is TRBJ1-2; the TCRdb call, TRBD1, lacks DNA for checking. The CDR3 is 14 residues long. Per germline, CDR1 SNHLY and CDR2 FYNNEI. CDR3 protein: CASSSDTQTDGYTF.

CDR3 amino acids: CAIRQTGRNTEAFF. This rearrangement joins TRBV10-3 to TRBJ1-1; as DNA is missing, the TRBD1 call by TCRdb cannot be tested. The CDR3 has 14 residues. In germline, CDR1 is ENHRY, CDR2 SYGVKD.

The rearrangement joins TRBV6-1 to TRBJ1-5; TCRdb outputs TRBD1, but without DNA this stays unchecked. This CDR3 has 16 residues. Germline V lookup: CDR1 MNHNS, CDR2 SASEGT. Here the CDR3 reads CASSLNRGLDNQPQHF.

J is TRBJ2-7 and V is TRBV10-3. The germline V gene has CDR1 ENHRY and CDR2 SYGVKD. The CDR3 extends over 12 amino acids. The chain's CDR3 is CAISDDPYEQYF.

The chain couples TRBV19 to TRBJ1-3; no DNA is available, so the TRBD1 call from TCRdb remains unchecked. Germline assignment: CDR1 LNHDA and CDR2 SQIVND (reference sequence). This CDR3 spans 16 amino acids. CDR3 residues: CASSATGTLGGNTIYF.

The chain employs TRBV25-1 and TRBJ2-3; the TRBD1 assignment by TCRdb is unverifiable without DNA. Germline V gene lookup returns CDR1 MGHDK and CDR2 SYGVNS. CDR3 length equals 13 residues. CDR3 amino acids: CASGRVKTDTQYF.

The genes are TRBV7-2 and TRBJ1-1; TCRdb reports TRBD1, a call that lacks DNA to check it against. The length of the CDR3 is 13 residues. Germline V gene data show CDR1 as SGHTA and CDR2 as FQGNSA. The CDR3 sequence: CASSLAGGVEAFF.

V gene TRBV28 combines with J gene TRBJ1-1. The CDR3 sequence is 14 residues long. Germline V gives CDR1 MDHEN, CDR2 SYDVKM. This CDR3 is CASSYPLGNTEAFF. Looking up the rest from reference TRBV28 and TRBJ1-1 gives the full variable domain: DVKVTQSSRYLVKRTGEKVFLECVQDMDHENMFWYRQDPGLGLRLIYFSYDVKMKEKGDIPEGYSVSREKKERFSLILESASTNQTSMYLCASSYPLGNTEAFFGQGTRLTVV.

The chain links TRBV27 to TRBJ1-1; TCRdb's assignment of TRBD1 cannot be checked, as there is no DNA. Per the germline V gene, CDR1 is MNHEY and CDR2 is SMNVEV (reference sequence). The CDR3 consists of 15 residues. The CDR3 protein is CASSFARQGNTEAFF.

This chain links TRBV6-2 or TRBV6-3 with TRBJ2-7. CDR1 and CDR2 (germline): MNHEY, SVGEGT. This CDR3 spans 13 amino acids. CDR3 protein: CASRRRGSYEQYF.

The chain recombines TRBV20-1 with TRBJ1-6. Germline V CDR1 and CDR2: DFQATT, SNEGSKA (reference sequence). This CDR3 comprises 12 residues. This CDR3 is CSGVAGDSPLHF.

The chain links TRBV7-2 to TRBJ1-5. Germline V gene data show CDR1 as SGHTA and CDR2 as FQGNSA. This CDR3 contains 17 residues. CDR3 region: CASSFLGIGVRNQPQHF.

The chain carries TRBV29-1 and TRBJ1-2. Germline CDR1 is SQVTM and CDR2 is ANQGSEA. The CDR3 loop spans 13 amino acids. CDR3 amino acids: CSGGSGANYGYTF.

This chain connects TRBV29-1 to TRBJ1-4. This CDR3 has 14 amino acids. Germline V CDR1 and CDR2: SQVTM, ANQGSEA. CDR3 sequence: CSAVSRATNEKLFF.

The chain joins TRBV3-1 to TRBJ1-2; TCRdb proposes TRBD1, but this gene call is untestable without DNA. The CDR3 extends over 14 amino acids. The germline V gene has CDR1 LGHDT and CDR2 YNNKEL (reference sequence). The CDR3 protein is CASSGTWMAYGYTF.

This chain links TRBV29-1 with TRBJ1-3. This CDR3 region has 14 residues. CDR1 is SQVTM, CDR2 ANQGSEA, per germline. The CDR3 is CSVEMGIGGNTIYF. The complete variable domain, with remaining parts taken from reference TRBV29-1 and TRBJ1-3, reads SAVISQKPSRDICQRGTSLTIQCQVDSQVTMMFWYRQQPGQSLTLIATANQGSEATYESGFVIDKFPISRPNLTFSTLTVSNMSPEDSSIYLCSVEMGIGGNTIYFGEGSWLTVV.

The V and J genes are TRBV9 and TRBJ2-1; absent DNA, TCRdb's TRBD1 call cannot be checked. CDR1 and CDR2 (germline): SGDLS, YYNGEE. The CDR3 is 14 residues long. The CDR3 reads CASSPDRGNNEQFF.

The rearrangement uses TRBV9 and TRBJ2-3. This CDR3 spans 14 amino acids. Germline V gives CDR1 SGDLS, CDR2 YYNGEE. The CDR3 sequence: CASSPRGITDTQYF.

This chain joins TRBV30 and TRBJ2-3. Looked up from germline, CDR1 is GTSNPN and CDR2 is SVGIG (reference sequence). The CDR3 runs to 14 residues. The CDR3 protein is CAWRERSSTDTQYF.

This sequence joins TRBV27 and TRBJ2-7; the TCRdb D gene call, TRBD1, has no DNA to confirm it. CDR3 size: 15 residues. Germline CDR1 and CDR2: MNHEY and SMNVEV (reference sequence). The CDR3 here is CASSPRGHVAYEQYF.

The genes are TRBV7-3 and TRBJ2-6; TCRdb proposes TRBD1, but this gene call is untestable without DNA. CDR3 length equals 15 residues. Germline CDR1 and CDR2: SGHTA and FQGTGA. CDR3 protein: CASSEQGGGANVLTF.

V gene TRBV20-1 combines with J gene TRBJ2-3. The CDR3 extends over 15 amino acids. Germline V gives CDR1 DFQATT, CDR2 SNEGSKA (reference sequence). The chain's CDR3 is CSARDAGTPTDTQYF.